This T cell receptor (beta chain) was captured in a study of tumor-infiltrating lymphocytes in glioblastoma multiforme. Findings of the study overall: The TCR and somatic mutation analysis included just one glioblastoma patient.

For this clonotype: Its cognate antigen is unknown. The missing conserved phenylalanine or tryptophan at the end of this CDR3 makes a read error likely.

Three nested ARM-PCR rounds with V-beta and C-beta primers built TCRB libraries. A C-beta primer primed TCRB cDNA from approximately 550 ng RNA. No unique molecular identifiers were described for these TCRB libraries. In TCRdb, the multiplex PCR reads were re-called with MiXCR into one record per CDR3 protein. The data contain about 16,000 distinct CDR3 sequences, around 70% of them singletons. CDR1 and CDR2 from the germline V gene are SGHAT and FQNNGV. This CDR3 contains 15 residues. The sample taken for sequencing was brain tumor tissue. This rearrangement joins TRBV11-2 to TRBJ1-5; possible D gene TRBD1, 5 bases. This TCR came from a male donor with glioblastoma. Written as DNA, the CDR3 is TGTACCAGCAGCAACGGGACGGGGGGCAATCAGCCCCAGCATTTG. Translating gives CTSSNGTGGNQPQHL.